Here is one TCR beta chain with its context. Distinct nucleotide sequences in the sample also encode this CDR3. This sample stems from a study of metastatic and nonmetastatic thyroid tumors. The CDR3 is made up of 15 amino acids. Germline loops: CDR1 SGHTA, CDR2 FQGNSA. V gave up 5 bases and J gave up 0 bases, with 10 bases separating them. TCRdb reanalyzed the PCR reads with MiXCR. The table lists tens of thousands of clones, approximately 24% of them singletons, with roughly 15% in the top ten. Patients underwent thyroid surgery, and none had received any treatment before it. V and J are TRBV7-2 and TRBJ2-2; D unclear. This clonotype originated in a female donor with papillary thyroid cancer or a benign thyroid nodule (not recorded which). Some clones in this sample may be carry-over from other donors' samples. Sequencing used tumor tissue. CDR3: CASSPDGTNTGELFF. CDR3 in DNA: TGTGCCAGCAGCCCCGACGGAACGAACACCGGGGAGCTGTTTTTT.